The clone carrying this T cell receptor (beta chain) has only a few counts. Per the original data handling: Estimation of nucleated cell counts relied on the amplification of reference gene primers. This table comes from immunoSEQ multiplex PCR, and its TCRdb copy is limited to in-frame clones, with some not included. V, J and clone size derive from that table, while D and trimming were established from the DNA sequence. This table has roughly 250,000 clones, 65% to 80% appearing once. This sample was taken from a study of blood T cell repertoires in COVID-19. The sequence was collected from a woman aged 40 to 50 with active or convalescent COVID-19. Sequencing was carried out using peripheral blood.

The CDR3 DNA follows: TGTGCCAGCAGCCAGGGGACAGGGGGTGACAATCAGCCCCAGCATTTT. As protein: CASSQGTGGDNQPQHF. V usage is TRBV7-9 and J usage is TRBJ1-5, with 11 positions matching TRBD1. Per the germline V gene, CDR1 is SEHNR and CDR2 is FQNEAQ (reference sequence). V was clipped by 5 bases and J by 3 bases; unmatched bases: 6. This CDR3 comprises 16 residues.